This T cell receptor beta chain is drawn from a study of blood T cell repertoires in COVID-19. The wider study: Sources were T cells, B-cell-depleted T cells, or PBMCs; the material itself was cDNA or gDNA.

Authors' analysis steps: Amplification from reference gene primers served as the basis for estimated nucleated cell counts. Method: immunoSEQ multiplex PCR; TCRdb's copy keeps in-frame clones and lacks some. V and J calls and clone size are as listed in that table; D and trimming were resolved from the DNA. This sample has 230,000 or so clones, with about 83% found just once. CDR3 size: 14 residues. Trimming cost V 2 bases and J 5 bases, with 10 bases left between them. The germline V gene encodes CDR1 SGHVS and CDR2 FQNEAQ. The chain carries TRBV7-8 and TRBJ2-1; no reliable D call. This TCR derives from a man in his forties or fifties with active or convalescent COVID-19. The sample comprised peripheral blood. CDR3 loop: CASSLFNRDNEQFF. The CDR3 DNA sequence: TGTGCCAGCAGCTTATTTAACCGGGACAATGAGCAGTTCTTC. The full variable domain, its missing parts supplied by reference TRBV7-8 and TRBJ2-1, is GAGVSQSPRYKVAKRGQDVALRCDPISGHVSLFWYQQALGQGPEFLTYFQNEAQLDKSGLPSDRFFAERPEGSVSTLKIQRTQQEDSAVYLCASSLFNRDNEQFFGPGTRLTVL.